This entry lists 21 T cell receptor beta chains sequenced from one sample in a study of shared clonotypes between healthy human individuals. The table came from immunoSEQ multiplex PCR; TCRdb's copy has only in-frame clones and leaves some out. Seen here are approximately 2.4 million clones, under 97% observed once, and the top ten hold around 0.13%. What was sequenced was naive CD4+ T cells sorted from blood. This sample's subset: CD45RA+ positively selected. These receptors were obtained from a man in his late teens or twenties in good health.

CDR3 residues: CASSQLGNEQFF. The CDR3 DNA sequence: TGTGCCAGCAGCCAGCTGGGCAATGAGCAGTTCTTC. The chain is built from TRBV14 and TRBJ2-1; D ambiguous. Trimming cost V 3 bases and J 6 bases, with 6 bases left between them. Germline values: CDR1 SGHDN, CDR2 FVKESK. This CDR3 region has 12 residues. Using reference TRBV14 and TRBJ2-1 for the parts outside the CDR3, the full variable domain is EAGVTQFPSHSVIEKGQTVTLRCDPISGHDNLYWYRRVMGKEIKFLLHFVKESKQDESGMPNNRFLAERTGGTYSTLKVQPAELEDSGVYFCASSQLGNEQFFGPGTRLTVL.

DNA of the CDR3: TGCGCCAGCAGCACCTTGGCTAGCGGGAGTAAGTACGAGCAGTACTTC. Translation: CASSTLASGSKYEQYF. This chain links TRBV5-1 with TRBJ2-7; 10 bases line up with TRBD2. Germline V CDR1 and CDR2: SGHRS, YFSETQ. CDR3 size: 16 residues. V lost 4 bases, J lost 4 bases, and 11 bases stayed unmatched.

This rearrangement joins TRBV9 to TRBJ1-5, with TRBD1 as a possible D gene (5 bases). V lost 3 bases and J 3 bases, leaving 13 bases between the germline ends. This CDR3 has 15 residues. Germline V gene data show CDR1 as SGDLS and CDR2 as YYNGEE. The CDR3 nucleotides are TGTGCCAGCAGCGCGTCACAGGATAACAATCAGCCCCAGCATTTT. This gives the protein CASSASQDNNQPQHF.

The rearrangement joins TRBV7-9 to TRBJ2-1; 8 nucleotides agree with TRBD2. CDR1 is SEHNR, CDR2 FQNEAQ, per germline (reference sequence). There are 15 residues in the CDR3. The ends lost 1 base at V and 5 bases at J; junction bases unmatched: 4. For the CDR3, the DNA is TGTGCCAGCAGCTTAGTGGGGACTAGGGACAATGAGCAGTTCTTC. Residues: CASSLVGTRDNEQFF.

The chain carries TRBV5-8 and TRBJ1-1; D is unclear. This CDR3 contains 14 residues. V was cut by 0 bases and J by 1 base, with 7 bases left in between. Germline CDR1 SGHTS, CDR2 YDEGEE. CDR3 sequence reads: CASSLARGNTEAFF. CDR3 sequence (DNA): TGTGCCAGCAGCTTGGCCCGTGGGAACACTGAAGCTTTCTTT.

The chain employs TRBV10-2 and TRBJ1-1; TRBD1 agrees at 7 bases. Trimming cost V 6 bases and J 3 bases; bases outside gene matches: 7. The V gene's germline CDR1 is WSHSY and CDR2 SAAADI. CDR3 size: 14 residues. CDR3 sequence reads: CASRSTGRDTEAFF. The CDR3 DNA is TGCGCCAGCAGATCGACAGGGCGGGACACTGAAGCTTTCTTT.

The chain links TRBV10-2 to TRBJ2-1; D could derive from TRBD1 or TRBD2 (5 bases each). The V gene lost 6 bases and the J gene lost 9 bases, with 15 bases spanning the gap. The CDR3 totals 13 residues. Germline V CDR1 and CDR2: WSHSY, SAAADI. DNA for the CDR3: TGCGCCAGCAGGGTACCGGGACGTCCTGAGCAGTTCTTC. It encodes CASRVPGRPEQFF.

The chain uses TRBV11-2 and TRBJ1-4; a weak D match, TRBD1 (5 bases). The germline gives CDR1 SGHAT, CDR2 FQNNGV. The CDR3 spans 15 residues. V was shortened by 5 bases and J by 7 bases, with 17 bases between the two germline ends. CDR3: CASSDDVLGGEKLFF. In DNA, the CDR3 is TGTGCCAGCAGCGATGACGTCCTCGGGGGTGAAAAACTGTTTTTT.

This chain uses TRBV9 with TRBJ1-5, with 8 bases that match TRBD1. This CDR3 comprises 15 residues. Unmatched junction bases numbered 7, after V lost 4 bases and J lost 4 bases. Germline-derived CDR1 and CDR2 are SGDLS and YYNGEE. CDR3 nucleotide sequence: TGTGCCAGCAGCTTATCAGGGGGCTGGAATCAGCCCCAGCATTTT. The encoded protein is CASSLSGGWNQPQHF. Full variable domain (rest looked up from reference TRBV9 and TRBJ1-5): DSGVTQTPKHLITATGQRVTLRCSPRSGDLSVYWYQQSLDQGLQFLIQYYNGEERAKGNILERFSAQQFPDLHSELNLSSLELGDSALYFCASSLSGGWNQPQHFGDGTRLSIL.

The chain links TRBV10-3 to TRBJ1-5, with 8 bases matching TRBD1. The germline CDR1 and CDR2 sequences are ENHRY and SYGVKD. The V gene end was trimmed by 6 bases and the J gene end by 0 bases; junction bases not matched to a gene: 4. The CDR3 has 15 amino acids. The CDR3 region has the DNA TGTGCCATCAGGACCGGGACAGGTAGCAATCAGCCCCAGCATTTT. It codes for CAIRTGTGSNQPQHF.

The genes are TRBV19 and TRBJ2-5; D remains ambiguous. The length of the CDR3 is 14 residues. The V end was cut by 5 bases, the J end by 0 bases, with 10 bases between. Looked up from germline, CDR1 is LNHDA and CDR2 is SQIVND (reference sequence). The CDR3 sequence: CASSALWDQETQYF. CDR3 nucleotides: TGTGCCAGTAGTGCGCTTTGGGACCAAGAGACCCAGTACTTC. Supplemented by reference TRBV19 and TRBJ2-5, the full variable domain reads DGGITQSPKYLFRKEGQNVTLSCEQNLNHDAMYWYRQDPGQGLRLIYYSQIVNDFQKGDIAEGYSVSREKKESFPLTVTSAQKNPTAFYLCASSALWDQETQYFGPGTRLLVL.

The chain employs TRBV30 and TRBJ1-1; D remains unclear. The CDR3 loop spans 13 amino acids. V gave up 4 bases and J gave up 4 bases, with 13 bases separating them. The germline V gene has CDR1 GTSNPN and CDR2 SVGIG (reference sequence). Here the CDR3 reads CAWTSDRSTEAFF. CDR3 coding DNA: TGTGCCTGGACCTCAGACCGGAGCACTGAAGCTTTCTTT.

The rearrangement joins TRBV19 to TRBJ1-6; D not resolved. V was clipped by 6 bases and J by 0 bases, with 6 bases between them. Germline V gene lookup returns CDR1 LNHDA and CDR2 SQIVND (reference sequence). The CDR3 is 14 residues long. The CDR3 nucleotides are TGTGCCAGTAGAGAGAGCTCCTATAATTCACCCCTCCACTTT. This translates into CASRESSYNSPLHF.

The rearrangement links TRBV2 to TRBJ2-1; TRBD2 agrees at 11 bases. The J segment lost 8 bases and the V segment lost 3 bases, leaving 9 bases of the junction unmatched. Germline assignment: CDR1 SNHLY and CDR2 FYNNEI. This CDR3 is 16 amino acids long. The CDR3 loop is CASSDWVAGGYHEQFF. The DNA of the CDR3 is TGTGCCAGCAGTGATTGGGTAGCGGGAGGGTACCATGAGCAGTTCTTC.

This clone has only one observation. The rearrangement links TRBV2 to TRBJ2-2; 7 bases are a match to TRBD2. Germline V lookup: CDR1 SNHLY, CDR2 FYNNEI. The CDR3 loop spans 13 amino acids. Trimming at V came to 8 bases and at J to 1 base, leaving 1 base not matched to a gene. Written as DNA, the CDR3 is TGTGCCAGCGGGAGGGGGAACACCGGGGAGCTGTTTTTT. The encoded protein is CASGRGNTGELFF.

As regards this clone: Other DNA sequences in the sample encode the same CDR3. The V gene is TRBV30, the J gene TRBJ1-6; D is ambiguous. The CDR3 contains 14 residues. Germline lookup yields CDR1 GTSNPN and CDR2 SVGIG (reference sequence). V lost 0 bases to trimming and J lost 8 bases, with 11 bases between them. In DNA, the CDR3 is TGTGCCTGGAGTGTACGGGGTGGTGATTCACCCCTCCACTTT. Translated: CAWSVRGGDSPLHF.

This clone is a singleton in its sample. This chain connects TRBV6-4 to TRBJ1-3; D unclear. Germline loops: CDR1 MRHNA, CDR2 SNTAGT. Trimming stripped 4 bases from V and 3 bases from J, with 19 bases between. The CDR3 sequence is 17 residues long. The CDR3 nucleotides read TGTGCCAGCAGTGCCCAACCAAGGGCGACGGGTGGAAACACCATATATTTT. Its protein is CASSAQPRATGGNTIYF.

J is TRBJ2-1 and V is TRBV20-1; D gene uncertain. This CDR3 contains 11 residues. CDR1 and CDR2 (germline): DFQATT, SNEGSKA (reference sequence). Trimming removed 5 bases from V and 9 bases from J, with 11 bases in between. The CDR3 nucleotides read TGCAGTGCTGGCCGGGCACTTGAGCAGTTCTTC. It specifies CSAGRALEQFF.

This chain uses TRBV7-2 with TRBJ2-6; D gene ambiguous. The CDR3 is 16 amino acids. The germline V gene has CDR1 SGHTA and CDR2 FQGNSA. Between the trimmed V and J ends, which lost 3 bases and 0 bases, there was a span of 9 bases. CDR3 DNA sequence: TGTGCCAGCAGCTTGCGACATAGCTCTGGGGCCAACGTCCTGACTTTC. Amino acids: CASSLRHSSGANVLTF.

This chain links TRBV10-3 with TRBJ2-7, with 7 bases lining up with TRBD1. This CDR3 is built from 12 residues. Germline assignment: CDR1 ENHRY and CDR2 SYGVKD. J lost 6 bases, V lost 10 bases, and 9 bases had no gene match. The CDR3 DNA reads TGTGCCACCGGACAGGATCCGGGCGAGCAGTACTTC. It encodes CATGQDPGEQYF.

The CDR3, as DNA: TGTGCCAGCAGCTTAAGAACAGGGGAGCGATGGCCCCAGCATTTT. Its protein product is CASSLRTGERWPQHF. The chain carries TRBV7-6 and TRBJ1-5; the match to TRBD1 covers 7 bases. This CDR3 is 15 amino acids long. Germline V gene lookup returns CDR1 SGHVS and CDR2 FNYEAQ. The junction had 10 bases not matched to a gene; V was cut back by 2 bases and J by 9 bases.